A selection of T cell receptor beta chains follows, all from one sample in a study of shared clonotypes between healthy human individuals. TCRdb's table, derived via immunoSEQ multiplex PCR, lists solely in-frame clones and lacks some. Of about 2.1 million clones in the sample, just under 95% were seen once. The sequenced material came from naive CD8+ T cells from PBMCs. The receptors shown here come from a man between 18 and 35 years old in good health. Some clones in this sample may be carry-over from other donors' samples. The CDR3 runs from the conserved cysteine through the conserved F or W. The D gene is left open where the match is weak. Size is omitted from some rows. Given values are once, few, many or a class for expanded clones.

clone_size d_call j_call v_call cdr3_nt cdr3_aa
NA NA TRBJ2-7 TRBV2 TGTGCCAGCAGTGATCCGACGGCGGGATCTGGCTACGAGCAGTACTTC CASSDPTAGSGYEQYF
once TRBD1 TRBJ2-7 TRBV9 TGTGCCAGCAGCGTAGGGACAGGGGGGCCCTACGAGCAGTACTTC CASSVGTGGPYEQYF
NA NA TRBJ2-7 TRBV30 TGTGCCTGGACCCTTCGGACAGTACGCTACGAGCAGTACTTC CAWTLRTVRYEQYF
NA NA TRBJ2-4 TRBV28 TGTGCCAGCAGTTTAAGATCTTCCTTCGACAAAAACATTCAGTACTTC CASSLRSSFDKNIQYF
NA TRBD1 TRBJ2-1 TRBV7-9 TGTGCCATCCCACGGGACAGGGGGAGGAATGAGCAGTTCTTC CAIPRDRGRNEQFF
once TRBD1 TRBJ2-3 TRBV9 TGTGCCAGCAGCGCCGGGACAGCCAGCACAGATACGCAGTATTTT CASSAGTASTDTQYF
NA NA TRBJ2-1 TRBV4-1 TGCGCCAGCAGCCAAGGCGGCTCCTACAATGAGCAGTTCTTC CASSQGGSYNEQFF
NA NA TRBJ2-3 TRBV28 TGTGCCAGCAGCACCTACCGGGTCGGCACAGATACGCAGTATTTT CASSTYRVGTDTQYF
once TRBD1 TRBJ2-3 TRBV29-1 TGCAGCGTTGAAGATCAGGGACAGGGGGCTTATACGCAGTATTTT CSVEDQGQGAYTQYF
once NA TRBJ2-2 TRBV11-2 TGTGCCAGCAGCTTAACCGGGCCCGGGGAGCTGTTTTTT CASSLTGPGELFF
NA NA TRBJ2-7 TRBV19 TGTGCCAGTAGTCGTCGTCCAGGCTACGAGCAGTACTTC CASSRRPGYEQYF